What follows describes a single T cell receptor beta chain. Using immunoSEQ multiplex PCR, the repertoire was profiled, and TCRdb retains in-frame clones only, with some absent. The table shows 18,000 or so clones, with approximately 90% occurring only once. Germline V gene lookup returns CDR1 SGHNT and CDR2 YYREEE (reference sequence). The germline V and J ends were trimmed by 1 base and 1 base, with 11 bases remaining between them. The CDR3 totals 16 residues. This sample was taken from a study of T cell changes during pregnancy in multiple sclerosis. Source: CD4+ T cells from peripheral blood mononuclear cells, taken in the first trimester of pregnancy. The V gene is TRBV5-4, the J gene TRBJ2-2; tentative D call: TRBD1 (6 bases). This sequence originates from a female donor in good health, enrolled as a control in a pregnancy study. CDR3 residues: CASSLLGAGNTGELFF. The CDR3 nucleotides read TGTGCCAGCAGCTTGTTGGGGGCGGGGAACACCGGGGAGCTGTTTTTT. Drawing the rest from reference TRBV5-4 and TRBJ2-2, the complete variable domain is ETGVTQSPTHLIKTRGQQVTLRCSSQSGHNTVSWYQQALGQGPQFIFQYYREEENGRGNFPPRFSGLQFPNYSSELNVNALELDDSALYLCASSLLGAGNTGELFFGEGSRLTVL.